The 2 T cell receptor beta chains listed next were all sequenced from one sample in a study of cytomegalovirus exposure and HLA in healthy donors (TCRdb year 2017). The library was prepared using the immunoSEQ multiplex PCR assay. The multiplex PCR relied on a mix of 60 forward primers for TCR Vbeta segments and 13 reverse primers for TCR Jbeta segments. In its TCRdb copy, this immuneACCESS table keeps in-frame sequences only and misses some clones. Where compared with another copy, unresolved V genes explain less than half of these, and the others have no known cause. A total of roughly 150,000 clones appear in this sample, 60% to 85% of them only once. Of the sample, more than 6.5% is held by the ten largest clones. Specimen: PBMCs. The receptors derive from a man between 25 and 39 years old in good health and CMV-seronegative.

This clone has a handful of counts. In nucleotides, the CDR3 is TGCGCCAGCAGCATCGGGACTAGCGGGAGAGCTGGGGCCAACGTCCTGACTTTC. Protein product: CASSIGTSGRAGANVLTF. The V gene is TRBV5-1, the J gene TRBJ2-6; 14 nucleotides agree with TRBD2. The V and J ends lost 4 bases and 2 bases, in that order; junction bases with no gene match: 5. In germline, CDR1 is SGHRS, CDR2 YFSETQ. The CDR3 loop spans 18 amino acids.

V is TRBV28 and J is TRBJ1-4; 10 nucleotides line up with TRBD1. J was trimmed by 6 bases and V by 5 bases; bases with no gene match: 6. The germline V gene has CDR1 MDHEN and CDR2 SYDVKM. This CDR3 contains 15 residues. Written as DNA, the CDR3 is TGTGCCAGCAGTCCCCCGGGACAGGGGTATGAAAAACTGTTTTTT. Translating gives CASSPPGQGYEKLFF.